Here is one T cell receptor (beta chain) with its context. Its antigen is not known. This sample was included in a study of T-cell reconstitution after alpha-beta-depleted transplantation in children. Study results and limitations: A year post-transplant, T-cell counts and diversity derived mostly from newly produced T cells. Certain patients had high TCRbeta diversity at day 60, and it came from recipient T cells and thymic progenitors that survived.

As it was prepared, the TCRbeta library received unique molecular identifiers. One entry per CDR3 protein, called by TCRdb with MiXCR from the PCR reads. The table has about 290,000 distinct CDR3 sequences, over 7.5% seen once. The CDR3 consists of 21 residues. The V segment lost 2 bases and the J segment 0 bases; nucleotides outside the gene matches: 17. From germline, CDR1 is KGHDR and CDR2 SFDVKD. Sequencing used peripheral blood, obtained 360 days after TCRalphabeta/CD19-depleted stem cell transplant. The clonotype comes from a female patient between 2 and 15 years old who had a stem cell transplant for Fanconi anemia, so the T cells may come from the graft donor. This rearrangement joins TRBV24-1 to TRBJ1-5; 8 bases are shared with TRBD1. CDR3 loop: CATSDSPRTGIIADSNQPQHF. The CDR3 DNA follows: TGTGCCACCAGTGATTCCCCTCGGACAGGGATTATAGCGGATAGCAATCAGCCCCAGCATTTT.